This paragraph covers one T cell receptor beta chain sequence. Its antigen is not identified. The sample is drawn from a study of cytomegalovirus exposure and HLA in healthy donors. The wider study: Around 78 million unique TCR sequences came from HLA-typed donors in an early release. Study results and caveats: Sequences of the TCR beta chain were said to predict the HLA-A and HLA-B alleles of most subjects accurately.

Primers included in the PCR were 60 Vbeta and 13 Jbeta primers. Measured with immunoSEQ multiplex PCR; TCRdb has only the in-frame clones, and not every one. The table includes about 130,000 clones, about 80% detected once. Germline V gives CDR1 SGHRS, CDR2 YFSETQ. Trimming left V 3 bases short and J 0 bases short, with 6 bases between. The CDR3 covers 13 residues. The material sequenced was PBMCs. The J gene is TRBJ2-5, the V gene TRBV5-1, with D unresolved. This sequence originates from a boy aged 2 to 10 in good health and CMV-seronegative. CDR3 sequence (DNA): TGCGCCAGCAGCTCGAGCAACCAAGAGACCCAGTACTTC. Translating it yields CASSSSNQETQYF. The whole variable domain, filled in from reference TRBV5-1 and TRBJ2-5, reads KAGVTQTPRYLIKTRGQQVTLSCSPISGHRSVSWYQQTPGQGLQFLFEYFSETQRNKGNFPGRFSGRQFSNSRSEMNVSTLELGDSALYLCASSSSNQETQYFGPGTRLLVL.